This T cell receptor (beta chain) was sequenced in a study of blood T cell repertoires in COVID-19. Study-level background: Specimens from acute and convalescent COVID-19 originated in the United States, Italy and Spain. T cells, B-cell-depleted T cells, or PBMCs supplied cDNA or gDNA.

Original data processing: Estimated nucleated cell counts came from reference gene primer amplification. Generated by immunoSEQ multiplex PCR, the TCRdb table keeps only in-frame clones and is missing some. Clone size and the V and J calls come from that table; the DNA yielded D and trimming. The data contain hundreds of thousands of clones, about 80% of them singletons. Trimming pared 7 bases from V and 4 bases from J, leaving 4 bases between. Germline CDR1 reads MNHEY; CDR2 reads SMNVEV (reference sequence). CDR3 length equals 11 residues. This clone was seen a handful of times. The sequence came from a woman of 80 years or more with acute or convalescent COVID-19. Sequences were obtained from peripheral blood. The chain carries TRBV27 and TRBJ2-2; no definite D call. The DNA of the CDR3 is TGTGCCAGCACCTCCACCGGGGAGCTGTTTTTT. Translation: CASTSTGELFF.